This is a list of T cell receptor beta chains from one sample in a study of regulatory T cells in long-lasting Graves disease. TCRdb itself ran the multiplex PCR reads through MiXCR, one entry per CDR3 protein. Here the sample spans about 460,000 distinct CDR3 sequences, 12% to 15% being singletons. These same data were also listed under a study on T cells in Graves' hyperthyroidism and ophthalmopathy.

The sequencing used peripheral blood mononuclear cells (PBMCs), collected at new diagnosis, from a patient treated with antithyroid drugs. Receptors were obtained from a woman aged 45-65 years with Graves disease. CDR3s include the opening cysteine and the closing phenylalanine or tryptophan. A D gene is named only where the DNA matches it firmly. Rows may omit the clone size; those that give it use once, few, many or a size class.

j_call: TRBJ2-7
clone_size: -
v_call: TRBV9
d_call: -
cdr3_nt: TGTGCCAGCAGCCCTCGCCCGGGGTACAGCTCCTACGAGCAGTACTTC
cdr3_aa: CASSPRPGYSSYEQYF

j_call: TRBJ2-3
clone_size: few
v_call: TRBV5-4
d_call: -
cdr3_nt: TGTGCCAGCAGCGGGGGTTATACGCAGTATTTT
cdr3_aa: CASSGGYTQYF

j_call: TRBJ2-6
clone_size: -
v_call: TRBV6-2/TRBV6-3
d_call: TRBD2
cdr3_nt: TGTGCCAGCAGTGATTTACTAGCGGGAATTCCCTCTGGGGCCAACGTCCTGACTTTC
cdr3_aa: CASSDLLAGIPSGANVLTF

j_call: TRBJ2-7
clone_size: many
v_call: TRBV12-3/TRBV12-4
d_call: TRBD1
cdr3_nt: TGTGCCAGCAGTCCCAGGGGGAGTGGCGTTAGCGAGCAGTACTTC
cdr3_aa: CASSPRGSGVSEQYF

j_call: TRBJ2-1
clone_size: few
v_call: TRBV5-8
d_call: -
cdr3_nt: TGTGCCAGCAGCATTCACGTAGCCCCGCAGTTCTTC
cdr3_aa: CASSIHVAPQFF

j_call: TRBJ1-5
clone_size: few
v_call: TRBV3-1
d_call: TRBD1
cdr3_nt: TGTGCCAGCAGCCAAGGGTCAGGGGGGTCAGCCCAGCATTTT
cdr3_aa: CASSQGSGGSAQHF

j_call: TRBJ2-7
clone_size: many
v_call: TRBV7-9
d_call: -
cdr3_nt: TGTGCCAGCAGCAGAAGTGGTTACGAGCGGTACTTC
cdr3_aa: CASSRSGYERYF

j_call: TRBJ2-7
clone_size: many
v_call: TRBV11-2
d_call: TRBD2
cdr3_nt: TGTGCCAGCAGCGGGGAGGGACTAACATCCTACGAGCAGTACTTC
cdr3_aa: CASSGEGLTSYEQYF

j_call: TRBJ1-1
clone_size: many
v_call: TRBV2
d_call: -
cdr3_nt: TGTGCCAGCAGCCATACAGGGACCACTGAAGCTTTCTTT
cdr3_aa: CASSHTGTTEAFF

j_call: TRBJ2-4
clone_size: -
v_call: TRBV20-1
d_call: -
cdr3_nt: TGCAGTGCTAGAGCCCCGGACTACCAAGCCAAAAACATTCAGTACTTC
cdr3_aa: CSARAPDYQAKNIQYF

j_call: TRBJ2-3
clone_size: -
v_call: TRBV7-3
d_call: -
cdr3_nt: TGTGCCAGCAGCCAGGGCACGGGAGATACGCAGTATTTT
cdr3_aa: CASSQGTGDTQYF

j_call: TRBJ2-7
clone_size: -
v_call: TRBV9
d_call: -
cdr3_nt: TGTGCCAGCAGCTCCAGCGAGGTCACCTCCTACGAGCAGTACTTC
cdr3_aa: CASSSSEVTSYEQYF

j_call: TRBJ2-1
clone_size: many
v_call: TRBV7-9
d_call: -
cdr3_nt: TGTGCCGGAGGAGCAGTGGGCAATGAGCAGTTCTTC
cdr3_aa: CAGGAVGNEQFF

j_call: TRBJ1-5
clone_size: few
v_call: TRBV20-1
d_call: -
cdr3_nt: TGCAGTGCTAGAGATCTAGGGGGGGCGAGGACTCAGCCCCAGCATTTT
cdr3_aa: CSARDLGGARTQPQHF

j_call: TRBJ2-7
clone_size: many
v_call: TRBV5-1
d_call: TRBD1
cdr3_nt: TGCGCCAGCACTCCTCCGGGACAGGGGACCTACGAGCAGTACTTC
cdr3_aa: CASTPPGQGTYEQYF

j_call: TRBJ2-5
clone_size: -
v_call: TRBV9
d_call: TRBD1
cdr3_nt: TGTGCCAGCAGCGCCGGGACAGGTGCAGAGACCCAGTACTTC
cdr3_aa: CASSAGTGAETQYF

j_call: TRBJ1-2
clone_size: few
v_call: TRBV6-5
d_call: -
cdr3_nt: TGTGCCAGCAGTTACTCGAGGGACTCCCCCTACACCTTC
cdr3_aa: CASSYSRDSPYTF

j_call: TRBJ1-1
clone_size: many
v_call: TRBV27
d_call: -
cdr3_nt: TGTGCCAGCAGTTCCAGCGGGGGGCCCACTGAAGCTTTCTTT
cdr3_aa: CASSSSGGPTEAFF

j_call: TRBJ1-5
clone_size: many
v_call: TRBV27
d_call: TRBD1
cdr3_nt: TGTGCCAGCAGCCCGGGACAGGTAGAAAATCAGCCCCAGCATTTT
cdr3_aa: CASSPGQVENQPQHF

j_call: TRBJ2-7
clone_size: many
v_call: TRBV11-2
d_call: TRBD2
cdr3_nt: TGTGCCAGCAGCTTAGGACTAGCGGGTTCCTACGAGCAGTACTTC
cdr3_aa: CASSLGLAGSYEQYF

j_call: TRBJ1-1
clone_size: many
v_call: TRBV28
d_call: -
cdr3_nt: TGTGCCAGTTCCCGCGTCACTGAAGCTTTCTTT
cdr3_aa: CASSRVTEAFF

j_call: TRBJ1-6
clone_size: -
v_call: TRBV4-1
d_call: -
cdr3_nt: TGCGCCAGCAGCCGGGGACCCATCCGGGATAATTCACCCCTCCACTTT
cdr3_aa: CASSRGPIRDNSPLHF

j_call: TRBJ1-1
clone_size: many
v_call: TRBV9
d_call: -
cdr3_nt: TGTGCCAGCAGTGTGGCCGGGAACACTGAAGCTTTCTTT
cdr3_aa: CASSVAGNTEAFF

j_call: TRBJ2-5
clone_size: many
v_call: TRBV7-9
d_call: TRBD1
cdr3_nt: TGTGCCAGCAGCTTAGCGGGGACAGGTTCTCATGGGGAGACCCAGTACTTC
cdr3_aa: CASSLAGTGSHGETQYF

j_call: TRBJ2-1
clone_size: many
v_call: TRBV6-1
d_call: TRBD2
cdr3_nt: TGTGCCAGCAGTAGCGGGAGTGGGAAGAATGAGCAGTTCTTC
cdr3_aa: CASSSGSGKNEQFF

j_call: TRBJ2-1
clone_size: -
v_call: TRBV10-3
d_call: -
cdr3_nt: TGTGCCATCAGTGAGTCGATGCTAGGAACCGAGCAGTTCTTC
cdr3_aa: CAISESMLGTEQFF

j_call: TRBJ2-7
clone_size: many
v_call: TRBV27
d_call: -
cdr3_nt: TGTGCCAGCAGGGGGATGGACAGTGCCACCTACGAGCAGTACTTC
cdr3_aa: CASRGMDSATYEQYF

j_call: TRBJ2-2
clone_size: many
v_call: TRBV19
d_call: TRBD1
cdr3_nt: TGTGCCAGTAGCCCGGGACAGGGTTTGGAGAACGGGGAGCTGTTTTTT
cdr3_aa: CASSPGQGLENGELFF

j_call: TRBJ2-7
clone_size: few
v_call: TRBV5-1
d_call: -
cdr3_nt: TGCGCCAGCAGCTTGGATGGGGGTTGGGAGCAGTACTTC
cdr3_aa: CASSLDGGWEQYF

j_call: TRBJ2-3
clone_size: many
v_call: TRBV7-3
d_call: TRBD2
cdr3_nt: TGTGCCAGCAGCAGAAGCGGGAGGTGGTACGGGGATACGCAGTATTTT
cdr3_aa: CASSRSGRWYGDTQYF

j_call: TRBJ2-7
clone_size: many
v_call: TRBV6-1
d_call: TRBD1
cdr3_nt: TGTGCCAGCAGTGAAGAGGGGACAGCCCCCTACGAGCAGTACTTC
cdr3_aa: CASSEEGTAPYEQYF

j_call: TRBJ2-7
clone_size: -
v_call: TRBV18
d_call: -
cdr3_nt: TGTGCCAGCTCGCATCCACAGGAGGCTGGTTACGAGCAGTACTTC
cdr3_aa: CASSHPQEAGYEQYF

j_call: TRBJ2-7
clone_size: few
v_call: TRBV3-1
d_call: -
cdr3_nt: TGTGCCAGCAGCCTCACCCTAGGGGGCGGGAGCCCCTACGAGCAGTACTTC
cdr3_aa: CASSLTLGGGSPYEQYF

j_call: TRBJ2-3
clone_size: many
v_call: TRBV11-2
d_call: -
cdr3_nt: TGTGCCAGCAGCCAGGGCCATTTGGATACGCAGTATTTT
cdr3_aa: CASSQGHLDTQYF

j_call: TRBJ1-1
clone_size: many
v_call: TRBV30
d_call: -
cdr3_nt: TGTGCCTGGAGAGGCACTGAAGCTTTCTTT
cdr3_aa: CAWRGTEAFF

j_call: TRBJ1-4
clone_size: few
v_call: TRBV7-8
d_call: TRBD1
cdr3_nt: TGTGCCAGCAGCCGAAGGGACAGGGGCACTAATGAAAAACTGTTTTTT
cdr3_aa: CASSRRDRGTNEKLFF

j_call: TRBJ2-1
clone_size: many
v_call: TRBV5-6
d_call: TRBD2
cdr3_nt: TGTGCCAGCAGCTTGCCTAGCGGGATGTCCTACAATGAGCAGTTCTTC
cdr3_aa: CASSLPSGMSYNEQFF

j_call: TRBJ2-2
clone_size: many
v_call: TRBV19
d_call: TRBD2
cdr3_nt: TGTGCCAGCCTCCCTAGCGGGAGACGAGACACCGGGGAGCTGTTTTTT
cdr3_aa: CASLPSGRRDTGELFF

j_call: TRBJ2-4
clone_size: -
v_call: TRBV29-1
d_call: TRBD2
cdr3_nt: TGCAGCGTTGAATTAGGCGGGAGGAGGTACTTC
cdr3_aa: CSVELGGRRYF

j_call: TRBJ1-1
clone_size: -
v_call: TRBV12-5
d_call: -
cdr3_nt: TGTGCTAGTGGTTTGGTAGTAGTTGGGGCAGGGTACACTGAAGCTTTCTTT
cdr3_aa: CASGLVVVGAGYTEAFF

j_call: TRBJ2-2
clone_size: -
v_call: TRBV2
d_call: TRBD2
cdr3_nt: TGTGCCAGCACTCCGGGACTAGCGGGCACCGGGGAGCTGTTTTTT
cdr3_aa: CASTPGLAGTGELFF

j_call: TRBJ2-7
clone_size: many
v_call: TRBV7-8
d_call: TRBD1
cdr3_nt: TGTGCCAGCAGCTTAGTAGCAACCGGACAGGGGGCTTCCTACGAGCAGTACTTC
cdr3_aa: CASSLVATGQGASYEQYF

j_call: TRBJ2-1
clone_size: many
v_call: TRBV12-3/TRBV12-4
d_call: TRBD2
cdr3_nt: TGTGCCAGCAGCCAAATTAGCGGGAATAACAATGAGCAGTTCTTC
cdr3_aa: CASSQISGNNNEQFF

j_call: TRBJ1-2
clone_size: many
v_call: TRBV6-5
d_call: -
cdr3_nt: TGTGCCAGCAGTTACAGACAGACCCACTATGGCTACACCTTC
cdr3_aa: CASSYRQTHYGYTF

j_call: TRBJ1-2
clone_size: few
v_call: TRBV10-1
d_call: TRBD1
cdr3_nt: TGCGCCAGCAGCGTGACAGGGGGCGGTGGCTACACCTTC
cdr3_aa: CASSVTGGGGYTF

j_call: TRBJ1-1
clone_size: -
v_call: TRBV19
d_call: -
cdr3_nt: TGTGCCAGTAGTATAGGACGGCCAACTGAAGCTTTCTTT
cdr3_aa: CASSIGRPTEAFF

j_call: TRBJ2-5
clone_size: many
v_call: TRBV10-3
d_call: -
cdr3_nt: TGTGCCATCAGTGGCCAATACGGACGCCCCCAAGAGACCCAGTACTTC
cdr3_aa: CAISGQYGRPQETQYF

j_call: TRBJ2-7
clone_size: -
v_call: TRBV28
d_call: TRBD2
cdr3_nt: TGTGCCAGCAGCTTTAGCGGGACCTACGAGCAGTACTTC
cdr3_aa: CASSFSGTYEQYF

j_call: TRBJ2-5
clone_size: few
v_call: TRBV4-1
d_call: TRBD1
cdr3_nt: TGCGCCAGCAGCCACTCTCCGACGACAGGGTACCAAGAGACCCAGTACTTC
cdr3_aa: CASSHSPTTGYQETQYF

j_call: TRBJ2-1
clone_size: few
v_call: TRBV4-1
d_call: -
cdr3_nt: TGCGCCAGCAGCCAACGGTGGGGCACCTACAATGAGCAGTTCTTC
cdr3_aa: CASSQRWGTYNEQFF

j_call: TRBJ2-2
clone_size: -
v_call: TRBV18
d_call: -
cdr3_nt: TGTGCCAGCTCACCTTATTCCCTTACGAACACCGGGGAGCTGTTTTTT
cdr3_aa: CASSPYSLTNTGELFF

j_call: TRBJ2-2
clone_size: -
v_call: TRBV6-4
d_call: TRBD2
cdr3_nt: TGTGCCAGCAGTGTCGGGCTAGCGGGAGAGATCGGGGAGCTGTTTTTT
cdr3_aa: CASSVGLAGEIGELFF

j_call: TRBJ2-7
clone_size: few
v_call: TRBV20-1
d_call: -
cdr3_nt: TGCAGTGCTAGAGATCCGCAGCGCGGAACCTACGAGCAGTACTTC
cdr3_aa: CSARDPQRGTYEQYF